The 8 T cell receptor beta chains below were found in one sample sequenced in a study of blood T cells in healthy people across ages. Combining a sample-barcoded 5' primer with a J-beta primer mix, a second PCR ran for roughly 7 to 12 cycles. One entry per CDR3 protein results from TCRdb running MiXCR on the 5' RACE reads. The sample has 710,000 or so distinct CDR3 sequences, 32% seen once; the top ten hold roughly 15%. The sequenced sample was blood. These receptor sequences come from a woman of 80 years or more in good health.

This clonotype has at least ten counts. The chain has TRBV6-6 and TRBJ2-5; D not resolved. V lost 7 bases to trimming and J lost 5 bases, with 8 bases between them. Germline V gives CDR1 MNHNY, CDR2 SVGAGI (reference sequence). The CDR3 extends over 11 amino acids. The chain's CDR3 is CASNNVETQYF. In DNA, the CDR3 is TGTGCCAGCAATAATGTGGAGACCCAGTACTTC.

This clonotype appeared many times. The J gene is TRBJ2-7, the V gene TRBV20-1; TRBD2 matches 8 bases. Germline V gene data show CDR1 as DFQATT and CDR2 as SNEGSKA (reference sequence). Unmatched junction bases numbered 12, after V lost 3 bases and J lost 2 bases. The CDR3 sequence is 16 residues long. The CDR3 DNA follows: TGCAGTGCTAGGTTCTGGGGTGGCGGGGGGACCTACGAGCAGTACTTC. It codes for CSARFWGGGGTYEQYF.

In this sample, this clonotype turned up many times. The CDR3 loop reads CASSLDGTIQETQYF. The CDR3 coding sequence is TGTGCCAGCAGCCTCGACGGGACTATACAAGAGACCCAGTACTTC. The chain is built from TRBV7-2 and TRBJ2-5, with 7 bases matching TRBD2. This CDR3 contains 15 residues. V lost 5 bases and J lost 2; bases outside the gene matches: 8. Germline V gene sequence: CDR1 SGHTA, CDR2 FQGNSA.

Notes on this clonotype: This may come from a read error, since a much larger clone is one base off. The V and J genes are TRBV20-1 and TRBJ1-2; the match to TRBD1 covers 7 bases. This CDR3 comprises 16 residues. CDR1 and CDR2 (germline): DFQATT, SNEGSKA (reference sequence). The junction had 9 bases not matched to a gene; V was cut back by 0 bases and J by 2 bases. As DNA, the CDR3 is TGCAGTGCTAGAGATGGCAGACAGGGCCCCAACTATGGCTACACCTTC. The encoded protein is CSARDGRQGPNYGYTF.

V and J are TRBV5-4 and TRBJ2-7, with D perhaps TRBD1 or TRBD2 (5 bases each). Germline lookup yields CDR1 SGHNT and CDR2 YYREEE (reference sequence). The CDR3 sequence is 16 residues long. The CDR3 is CACSLAVGGSSREQYV. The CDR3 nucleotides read TGTGCCTGCAGCTTGGCAGTTGGGGGATCCTCCCGGGAGCAGTACGTC.

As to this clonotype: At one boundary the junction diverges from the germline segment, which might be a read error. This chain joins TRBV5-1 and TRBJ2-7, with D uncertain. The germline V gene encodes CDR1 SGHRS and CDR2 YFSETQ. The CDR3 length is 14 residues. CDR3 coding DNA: TGCGTCAGCAGCCCTGAGCTGAGTTCCTACGAGCAGTACTTC. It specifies CVSSPELSSYEQYF.

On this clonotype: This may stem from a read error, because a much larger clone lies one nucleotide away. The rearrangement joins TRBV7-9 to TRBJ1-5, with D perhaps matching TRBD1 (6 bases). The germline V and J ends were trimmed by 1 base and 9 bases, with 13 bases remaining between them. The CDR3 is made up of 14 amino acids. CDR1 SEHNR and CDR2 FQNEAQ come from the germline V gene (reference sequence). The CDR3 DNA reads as TGTGCCAGCAGCTTAGAGGGGGGTCCGCGGCCCCAGCATTTT. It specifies CASSLEGGPRPQHF. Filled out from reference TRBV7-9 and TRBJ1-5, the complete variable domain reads DTGVSQNPRHKITKRGQNVTFRCDPISEHNRLYWYRQTLGQGPEFLTYFQNEAQLEKSRLLSDRFSAERPKGSFSTLEIQRTEQGDSAMYLCASSLEGGPRPQHFGDGTRLSIL.

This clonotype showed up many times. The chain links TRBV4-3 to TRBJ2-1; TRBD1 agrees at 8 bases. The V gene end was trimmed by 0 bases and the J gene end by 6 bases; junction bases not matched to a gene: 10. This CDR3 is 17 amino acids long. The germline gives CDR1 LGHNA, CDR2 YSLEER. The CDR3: CASSQDGRTGYSNEQFF. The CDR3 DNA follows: TGCGCCAGCAGCCAAGATGGTCGGACAGGGTACTCCAATGAGCAGTTCTTC.